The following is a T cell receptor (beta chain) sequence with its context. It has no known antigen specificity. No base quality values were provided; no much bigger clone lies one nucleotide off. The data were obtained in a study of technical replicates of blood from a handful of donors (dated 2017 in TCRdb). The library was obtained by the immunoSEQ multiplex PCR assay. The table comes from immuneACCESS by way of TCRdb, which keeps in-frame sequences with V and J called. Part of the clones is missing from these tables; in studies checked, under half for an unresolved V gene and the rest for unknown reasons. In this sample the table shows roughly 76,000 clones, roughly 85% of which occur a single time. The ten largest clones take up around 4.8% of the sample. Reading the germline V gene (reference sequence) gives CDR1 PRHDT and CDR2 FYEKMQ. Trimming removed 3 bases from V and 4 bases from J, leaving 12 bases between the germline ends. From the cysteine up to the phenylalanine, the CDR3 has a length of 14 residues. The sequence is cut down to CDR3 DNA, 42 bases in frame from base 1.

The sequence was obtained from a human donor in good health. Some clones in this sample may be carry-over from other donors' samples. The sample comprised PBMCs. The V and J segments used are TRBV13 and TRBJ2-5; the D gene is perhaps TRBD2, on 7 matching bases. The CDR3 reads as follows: CASSFQGGGETQYF. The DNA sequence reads TGTGCCAGCAGCTTCCAAGGGGGGGGAGAGACCCAGTACTTC.